The entry below gives a single T cell receptor beta chain sequence along with its context. Per the germline V gene, CDR1 is SNHLY and CDR2 is FYNNEI. The CDR3 extends over 17 amino acids. Trimming removed 3 bases from V and 0 bases from J; junction bases left unmatched: 8. The sample belongs to a study of T cell responses to AZD1222 COVID-19 vaccine. Clones were read by immunoSEQ multiplex PCR, and TCRdb kept only the in-frame ones, dropping some. Among over 40,000 clones listed, 70% to 85% were seen once. The chain recombines TRBV2 with TRBJ2-7, with 10 bases that match TRBD2. This material consisted of peripheral blood, taken on day 0 of AZD1222 vaccination. The receptor comes from an adult in good health. In DNA form, the CDR3 reads TGTGCCAGCAGTGACCCTTGGACTAGCGGTAGCTCCTACGAGCAGTACTTC. It translates to CASSDPWTSGSSYEQYF.